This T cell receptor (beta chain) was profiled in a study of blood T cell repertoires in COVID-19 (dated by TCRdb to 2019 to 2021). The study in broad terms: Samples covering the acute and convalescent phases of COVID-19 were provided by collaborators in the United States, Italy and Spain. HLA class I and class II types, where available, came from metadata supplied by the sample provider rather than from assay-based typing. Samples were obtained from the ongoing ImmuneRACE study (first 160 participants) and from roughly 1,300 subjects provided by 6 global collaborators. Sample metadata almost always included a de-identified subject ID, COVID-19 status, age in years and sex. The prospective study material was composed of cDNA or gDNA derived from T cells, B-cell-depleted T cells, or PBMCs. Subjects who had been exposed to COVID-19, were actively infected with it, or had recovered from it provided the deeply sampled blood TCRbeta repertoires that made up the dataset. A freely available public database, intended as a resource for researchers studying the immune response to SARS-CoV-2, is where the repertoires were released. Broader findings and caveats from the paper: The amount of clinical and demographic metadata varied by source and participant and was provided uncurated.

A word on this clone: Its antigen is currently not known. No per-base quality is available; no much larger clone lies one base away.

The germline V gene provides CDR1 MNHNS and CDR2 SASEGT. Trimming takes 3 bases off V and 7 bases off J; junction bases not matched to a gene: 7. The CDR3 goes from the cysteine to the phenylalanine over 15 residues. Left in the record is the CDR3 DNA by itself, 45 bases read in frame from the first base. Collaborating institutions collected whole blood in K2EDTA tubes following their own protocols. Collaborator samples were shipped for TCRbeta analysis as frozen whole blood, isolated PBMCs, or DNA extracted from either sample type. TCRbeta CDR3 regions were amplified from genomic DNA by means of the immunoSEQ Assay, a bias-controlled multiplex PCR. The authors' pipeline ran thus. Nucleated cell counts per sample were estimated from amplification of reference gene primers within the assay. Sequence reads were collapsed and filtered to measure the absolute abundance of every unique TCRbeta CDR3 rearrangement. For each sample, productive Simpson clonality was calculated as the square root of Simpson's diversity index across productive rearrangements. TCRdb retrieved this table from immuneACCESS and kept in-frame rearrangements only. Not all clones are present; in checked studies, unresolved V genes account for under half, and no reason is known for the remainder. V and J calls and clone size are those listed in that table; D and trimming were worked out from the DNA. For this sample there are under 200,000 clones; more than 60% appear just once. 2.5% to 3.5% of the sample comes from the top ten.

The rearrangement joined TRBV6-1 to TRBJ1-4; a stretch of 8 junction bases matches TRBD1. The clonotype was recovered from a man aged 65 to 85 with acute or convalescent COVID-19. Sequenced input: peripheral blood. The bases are TGTGCCAGCAGTGACAGGGGGCAGTCGGTTGAAAAACTGTTTTTT. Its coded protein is CASSDRGQSVEKLFF.